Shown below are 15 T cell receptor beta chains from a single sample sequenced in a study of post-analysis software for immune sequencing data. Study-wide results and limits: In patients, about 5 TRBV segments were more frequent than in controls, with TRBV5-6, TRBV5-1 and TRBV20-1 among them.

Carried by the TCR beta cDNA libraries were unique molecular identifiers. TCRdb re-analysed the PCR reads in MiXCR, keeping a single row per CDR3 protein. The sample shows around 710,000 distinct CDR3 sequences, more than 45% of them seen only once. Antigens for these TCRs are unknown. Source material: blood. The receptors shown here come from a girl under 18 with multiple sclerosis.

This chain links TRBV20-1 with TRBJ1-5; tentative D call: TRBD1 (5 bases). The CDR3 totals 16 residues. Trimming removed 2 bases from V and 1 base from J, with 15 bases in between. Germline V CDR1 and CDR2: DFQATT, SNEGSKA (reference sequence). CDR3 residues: CSARRGTGLSNQPQHF. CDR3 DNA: TGCAGTGCTAGAAGGGGAACGGGGTTAAGCAATCAGCCCCAGCATTTT.

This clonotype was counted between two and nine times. CDR3 nucleotide sequence: TGTGCCAGCAGCCAACCGGGACAGACAATCTATGGCTACACCTTC. Amino acids: CASSQPGQTIYGYTF. This chain joins TRBV3-1 and TRBJ1-2; TRBD1 aligns across 7 bases. V shed 2 bases, J shed 4 bases, and the junction held 7 bases outside the gene matches. The CDR3 runs to 15 residues. From germline, CDR1 is LGHDT and CDR2 YNNKEL (reference sequence). The full variable domain, in which reference TRBV3-1 and TRBJ1-2 provide the parts outside the CDR3, is DTAVSQTPKYLVTQMGNDKSIKCEQNLGHDTMYWYKQDSKKFLKIMFSYNNKELIINETVPNRFSPKSPDKAHLNLHINSLELGDSAVYFCASSQPGQTIYGYTFGSGTRLTVV.

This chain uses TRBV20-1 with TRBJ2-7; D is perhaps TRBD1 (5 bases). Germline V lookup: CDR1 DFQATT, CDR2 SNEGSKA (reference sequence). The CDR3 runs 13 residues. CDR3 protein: CRAPLTASYEQYF. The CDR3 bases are TGCAGAGCTCCCCTGACAGCAAGTTACGAGCAGTACTTC.

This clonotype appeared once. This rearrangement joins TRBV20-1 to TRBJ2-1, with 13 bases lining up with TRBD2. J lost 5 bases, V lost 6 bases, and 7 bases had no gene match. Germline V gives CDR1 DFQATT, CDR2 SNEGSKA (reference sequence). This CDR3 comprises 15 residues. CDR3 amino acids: CSAADGTSGNNEQFF. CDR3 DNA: TGCAGTGCCGCGGATGGGACTAGCGGGAACAATGAGCAGTTCTTC.

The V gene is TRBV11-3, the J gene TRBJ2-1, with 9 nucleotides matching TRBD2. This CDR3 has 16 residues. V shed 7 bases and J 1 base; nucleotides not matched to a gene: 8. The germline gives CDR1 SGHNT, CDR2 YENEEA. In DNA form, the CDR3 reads TGTGCCAGCACCCTGTTTAGCGGGGGTTCCTACAATGAGCAGTTCTTC. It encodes CASTLFSGGSYNEQFF.

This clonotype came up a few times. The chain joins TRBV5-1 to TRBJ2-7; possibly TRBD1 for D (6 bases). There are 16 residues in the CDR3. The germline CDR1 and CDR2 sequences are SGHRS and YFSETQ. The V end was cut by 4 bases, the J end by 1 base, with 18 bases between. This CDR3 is CASSVDRSDGSYEQYF. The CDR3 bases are TGCGCCAGCAGCGTGGACAGATCAGACGGGTCCTACGAGCAGTACTTC.

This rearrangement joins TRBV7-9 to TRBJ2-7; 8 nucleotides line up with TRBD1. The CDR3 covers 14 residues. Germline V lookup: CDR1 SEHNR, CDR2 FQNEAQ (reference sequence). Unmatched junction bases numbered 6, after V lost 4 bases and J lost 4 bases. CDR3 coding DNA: TGTGCCAGCAGCTCACAGGGGGATAAATACGAGCAGTACTTC. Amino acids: CASSSQGDKYEQYF.

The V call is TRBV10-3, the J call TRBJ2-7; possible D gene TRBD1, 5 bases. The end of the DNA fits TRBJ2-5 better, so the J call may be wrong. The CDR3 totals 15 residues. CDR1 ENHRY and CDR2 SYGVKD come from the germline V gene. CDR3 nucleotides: TGTGCCATCAGTGGAAATGGGGCGCCTATGGAGACCCAGTACTTC. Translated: CAISGNGAPMETQYF.

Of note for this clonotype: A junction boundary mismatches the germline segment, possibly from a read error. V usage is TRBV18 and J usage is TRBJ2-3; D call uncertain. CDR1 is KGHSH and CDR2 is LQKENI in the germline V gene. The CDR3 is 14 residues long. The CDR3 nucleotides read TGTGCCAGCTCACCACCCACAGTCACAGATACGCGGTATTTT. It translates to CASSPPTVTDTRYF.

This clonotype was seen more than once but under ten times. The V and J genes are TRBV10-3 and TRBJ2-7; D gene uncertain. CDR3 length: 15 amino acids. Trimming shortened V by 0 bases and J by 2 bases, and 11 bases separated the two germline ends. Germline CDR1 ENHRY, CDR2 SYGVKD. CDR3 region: CAISESLGVTYEQYF. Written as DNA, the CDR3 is TGTGCCATCAGTGAGTCGTTGGGCGTGACCTACGAGCAGTACTTC.

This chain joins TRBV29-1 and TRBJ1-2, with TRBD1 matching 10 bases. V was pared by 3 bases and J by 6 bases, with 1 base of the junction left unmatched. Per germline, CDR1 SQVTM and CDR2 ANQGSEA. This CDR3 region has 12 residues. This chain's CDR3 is CSVEDRGDGYTF. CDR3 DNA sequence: TGCAGCGTTGAGGACAGGGGGGATGGCTACACCTTC.

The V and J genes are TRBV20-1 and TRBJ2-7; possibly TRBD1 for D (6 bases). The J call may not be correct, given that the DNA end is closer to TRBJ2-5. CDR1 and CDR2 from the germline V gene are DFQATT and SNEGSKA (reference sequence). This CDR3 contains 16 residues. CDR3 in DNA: TGCAGTGCTAGAGATGGGCAGGGGCGGACGGCCGAGACCCAGTACTTC. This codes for CSARDGQGRTAETQYF.

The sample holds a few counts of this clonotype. The DNA of the CDR3 is TGTGCCAGCTCTCACGGGGCAGGGAAGGACAAGACCCAGTACTTC. Translation gives CASSHGAGKDKTQYF. The rearrangement joins TRBV9 to TRBJ2-7; D might be TRBD1 or TRBD2, each matching 5 bases. Gene TRBJ2-5 matches the end of the DNA better, so the J call may be wrong. CDR3 size: 15 residues. Germline CDR1 SGDLS, CDR2 YYNGEE.

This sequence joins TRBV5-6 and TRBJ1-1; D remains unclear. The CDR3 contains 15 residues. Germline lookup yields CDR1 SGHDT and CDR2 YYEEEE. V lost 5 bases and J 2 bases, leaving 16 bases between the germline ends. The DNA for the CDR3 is TGTGCCAGCAGGGGATCGGACGGGCCTAACACTGAAGCTTTCTTT. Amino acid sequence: CASRGSDGPNTEAFF.

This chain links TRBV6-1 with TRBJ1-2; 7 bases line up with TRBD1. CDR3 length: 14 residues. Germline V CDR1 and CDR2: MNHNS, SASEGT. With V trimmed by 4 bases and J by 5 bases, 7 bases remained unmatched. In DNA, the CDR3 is TGTGCCAGCAGTGTTCGGACAGGCGGGTATGGCTACACCTTC. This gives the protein CASSVRTGGYGYTF.